A selection of T cell receptor beta chains follows, all from one sample in a study of blood T cells in healthy people across ages. TCRdb used MiXCR to reprocess the 5' RACE reads, holding one entry per CDR3 protein. Here the sample spans about 670,000 distinct CDR3 sequences, around 43% being singletons. Input material: blood. Receptors were obtained from an elderly man in good health. Each CDR3 is given with its conserved first and last residue. The order of the fields is J gene, V gene, CDR3 protein.

TRBJ1-2	TRBV5-1	CASSLPGNYGYTF
TRBJ2-1	TRBV6-2/TRBV6-3	CANCRGLSNEQFF
NA	TRBV25-1	CAGSEVLTRETQYF
TRBJ1-1	TRBV19	CASTTGPNTEAFF
TRBJ2-3	TRBV29-1	CSVGGPDAGLTDTQYF
TRBJ2-5	TRBV29-1	CSDKTGGETQYF
TRBJ2-5	TRBV7-2	CASSLATLAGGHQETQYF
TRBJ2-5	TRBV6-2/TRBV6-3	CASSAAKTQYF
TRBJ1-5	TRBV20-1	CSADRGANQPQHF
TRBJ2-1	TRBV3-1	CASSPQGRPKGETQFF
TRBJ2-4	TRBV7-2	CASRGQGVFQYF
TRBJ2-1	TRBV5-1	CANSLSAGNNEQFF
TRBJ2-7	TRBV27	CASSSGQGATYEQYF
TRBJ1-1	TRBV20-1	CSARDLRLMNTEAFF
TRBJ2-2	TRBV19	CASTGTGEAGELFF
TRBJ2-3	TRBV5-1	CASTQRETTDTQYF
TRBJ2-4	TRBV4-3	CASSPTFGTERNVQYF
TRBJ2-1	TRBV15	CATSRVQDGFYSYNEQFF
TRBJ2-1	TRBV7-2	CASSLIGIPSGGQGEQFF
TRBJ2-3	TRBV18	CASAGSTDTQYF
TRBJ1-6	TRBV6-5	CASSYGPRGTGWEGDNSPLHF
TRBJ1-5	TRBV6-2/TRBV6-3	CASSYRYPGVQPQHF
TRBJ2-3	TRBV7-3	CASSLDSGVGKNTQYF